Below are 28 T cell receptor beta chains sequenced from a single sample in a study of T cell clones after liver transplantation. TCRdb keeps only in-frame clones here, not all; method: immunoSEQ multiplex PCR. The sample includes around 15,000 clones, roughly 84% of them seen just once. The sample here was CD8+ T cells from blood, taken approximately 50 months after liver transplant. The receptors shown here come from a human patient who received a liver transplant. Some T cells may be transferred from the graft donor.

The chain carries TRBV15 and TRBJ2-4, with D possibly matching TRBD1 (5 bases). The CDR3 sequence is 14 residues long. The V gene lost 1 base and the J gene lost 8 bases, with 12 bases spanning the gap. CDR1 and CDR2 (germline): LNHNV, YYDKDF (reference sequence). The CDR3 DNA follows: TGTGCCACCAGCAGAGTGGGGCCCACGGACATTCAGTACTTC. Residues: CATSRVGPTDIQYF.

The table lists this clone with a count of one. The V and J genes are TRBV7-3 and TRBJ2-3; D possibly uses TRBD1 or TRBD2 (5 bases each). The CDR3 consists of 15 residues. Germline lookup yields CDR1 SGHTA and CDR2 FQGTGA. Trimming left V 1 base short and J 2 bases short, with 10 bases between. The CDR3: CASSLRDGVTDTQYF. The CDR3 bases are TGTGCCAGCAGCTTAAGGGACGGAGTCACAGATACGCAGTATTTT.

The chain recombines TRBV5-4 with TRBJ1-6; perhaps TRBD1 as D (6 bases). Germline loops: CDR1 SGHNT, CDR2 YYREEE (reference sequence). The CDR3 is 14 residues long. The V end lost 2 bases, the J end lost 10 bases, and 13 bases lay between the germline ends. The DNA of the CDR3 is TGTGCCAGCAGCTTTTCGGGGGCAGGATCACCCCTCCACTTT. It codes for CASSFSGAGSPLHF.

The V gene is TRBV13, the J gene TRBJ2-2; a possible D gene is TRBD1 (6 bases). The CDR3 is made up of 14 amino acids. Germline loops: CDR1 PRHDT, CDR2 FYEKMQ (reference sequence). Trimming took 4 bases from V and 7 from J, leaving 13 bases between them. This CDR3 reads CASSYWDTGGELFF. CDR3 bases: TGTGCCAGCAGCTATTGGGACACCGGCGGGGAGCTGTTTTTT. The whole variable domain, filled in from reference TRBV13 and TRBJ2-2, reads AAGVIQSPRHLIKEKRETATLKCYPIPRHDTVYWYQQGPGQDPQFLISFYEKMQSDKGSIPDRFSAQQFSDYHSELNMSSLELGDSALYFCASSYWDTGGELFFGEGSRLTVL.

This clone was found once. The rearrangement links TRBV5-1 to TRBJ2-3; D gene ambiguous. The germline V and J ends were trimmed by 3 bases and 10 bases, with 21 bases remaining between them. Germline assignment: CDR1 SGHRS and CDR2 YFSETQ. The CDR3 loop spans 15 amino acids. The CDR3 reads CASSSYTEERKAQYF. Written as DNA, the CDR3 is TGCGCCAGCAGCTCCTACACCGAAGAGAGAAAGGCGCAGTATTTT. Based on the CDR3 plus reference TRBV5-1 and TRBJ2-3, the full variable domain is KAGVTQTPRYLIKTRGQQVTLSCSPISGHRSVSWYQQTPGQGLQFLFEYFSETQRNKGNFPGRFSGRQFSNSRSEMNVSTLELGDSALYLCASSSYTEERKAQYFGPGTRLTVL.

The chain uses TRBV11-2 and TRBJ1-5, with D maybe TRBD1 (5 bases). Per the germline V gene, CDR1 is SGHAT and CDR2 is FQNNGV. The CDR3 is 15 residues long. Trimming cost V 1 base and J 4 bases, with 11 bases left between them. CDR3 coding DNA: TGTGCCAGCAGCTTAGGTTCAGGGCCGAATCAGCCCCAGCATTTT. Residues: CASSLGSGPNQPQHF.

This clone was recorded only once. V is TRBV7-2 and J is TRBJ2-1, with 10 bases aligning to TRBD2. The V gene's germline CDR1 is SGHTA and CDR2 FQGNSA. V gave up 3 bases and J gave up 10 bases; unmatched junction bases: 9. The CDR3 runs to 15 residues. CDR3 sequence (DNA): TGTGCCAGCAGCTTTCGCCCTAGCGGGAGCGGGGAGCAGTTCTTC. As protein: CASSFRPSGSGEQFF.

This sequence joins TRBV6-4 and TRBJ2-1; tentative D call: TRBD2 (5 bases). Germline V gene lookup returns CDR1 MRHNA and CDR2 SNTAGT. The CDR3 contains 16 residues. The germline V and J ends were trimmed by 5 bases and 0 bases, with 14 bases remaining between them. The DNA for the CDR3 is TGTGCCAGCAGTTCTACTAGTGCCTTCTCCTACAATGAGCAGTTCTTC. It yields the protein CASSSTSAFSYNEQFF.

V is TRBV18 and J is TRBJ1-1; D unresolved. CDR1 and CDR2 (germline): KGHSH, LQKENI. The V and J ends lost 4 bases and 6 bases respectively, with 9 bases between them. This CDR3 spans 12 amino acids. The CDR3: CASSQGDAEAFF. As DNA, the CDR3 is TGTGCCAGCTCACAGGGTGACGCTGAAGCTTTCTTT.

This chain uses TRBV2 with TRBJ2-2; 12 positions match TRBD1. CDR1 is SNHLY and CDR2 is FYNNEI in the germline V gene. This CDR3 has 15 residues. V shed 3 bases, J shed 5 bases, and the junction held 1 base outside the gene matches. In nucleotides, the CDR3 is TGTGCCAGCAGTGAGGGACAGGGGGCAACCGGGGAGCTGTTTTTT. Translation: CASSEGQGATGELFF.

The rearrangement joins TRBV19 to TRBJ2-7; D possibly uses TRBD1 or TRBD2 (5 bases each). The V end lost 5 bases, the J end lost 1 base, and 15 bases lay between the germline ends. The germline CDR1 and CDR2 sequences are LNHDA and SQIVND (reference sequence). The CDR3 loop spans 15 amino acids. The CDR3 coding sequence is TGTGCCAGTAGTGCGAGCCGGGACGGTTCCTACGAGCAGTACTTC. Translation gives CASSASRDGSYEQYF.

The chain couples TRBV30 to TRBJ2-7; D may be TRBD1 (5 bases). V gave up 5 bases and J gave up 3 bases, with 14 bases separating them. The CDR3 totals 13 residues. Looked up from germline, CDR1 is GTSNPN and CDR2 is SVGIG (reference sequence). The CDR3 sequence: CAWSPGHYYEQYF. For the CDR3, the DNA is TGTGCCTGGTCACCAGGACATTACTACGAGCAGTACTTC.

The chain recombines TRBV5-1 with TRBJ2-3; 7 bases map to TRBD2. V was clipped by 2 bases and J by 2 bases; unmatched bases: 2. Looked up from germline, CDR1 is SGHRS and CDR2 is YFSETQ. The CDR3 is made up of 14 amino acids. The CDR3 nucleotides are TGCGCCAGCAGCTTCCAGCGGGACACAGATACGCAGTATTTT. Translating it yields CASSFQRDTDTQYF.

The V and J genes are TRBV19 and TRBJ2-1, with 7 bases that match TRBD2. CDR3 size: 13 residues. Losses at the gene ends were 8 bases for V and 1 base for J; bases not matched to a gene: 2. Germline-derived CDR1 and CDR2 are LNHDA and SQIVND (reference sequence). CDR3 nucleotide sequence: TGTGCCAGTGGGACTACTTCCTACAATGAGCAGTTCTTC. It specifies CASGTTSYNEQFF.

This clone was found a few times. The chain couples TRBV7-9 to TRBJ2-7, with 10 positions matching TRBD1. This CDR3 spans 15 amino acids. V dropped 5 bases and J dropped 2; count of bases not matched to a gene: 6. The germline V gene encodes CDR1 SEHNR and CDR2 FQNEAQ (reference sequence). The CDR3 DNA reads as TGTGCCAGCAGCCCACGACAGGGGGCCGCCTACGAGCAGTACTTC. It codes for CASSPRQGAAYEQYF.

The gene calls are TRBV7-8 and TRBJ1-5; D unclear. The CDR3 totals 15 residues. Germline lookup yields CDR1 SGHVS and CDR2 FQNEAQ. Trimming left V 1 base short and J 0 bases short, with 7 bases between. CDR3 coding DNA: TGTGCCAGCAGCTTAGGTCTCAATAGCAATCAGCCCCAGCATTTT. This encodes CASSLGLNSNQPQHF.

This sequence joins TRBV15 and TRBJ1-3; 8 positions match TRBD1. Per the germline V gene, CDR1 is LNHNV and CDR2 is YYDKDF (reference sequence). J was trimmed by 8 bases and V by 0 bases; bases with no gene match: 12. This CDR3 contains 17 residues. The CDR3 protein is CATSREPWDRSSHTIYF. For the CDR3, the DNA is TGTGCCACCAGCAGAGAGCCTTGGGACAGGTCCTCGCACACCATATATTTT.

This clone turned up a few times. The genes are TRBV19 and TRBJ2-1; D is uncertain. The CDR3 contains 16 residues. V lost 0 bases, J lost 4 bases, and 13 bases lay in between. Germline V lookup: CDR1 LNHDA, CDR2 SQIVND (reference sequence). The CDR3 here is CASSIDHSLLYNEQFF. The CDR3 coding sequence is TGTGCCAGTAGTATAGATCACTCCCTACTTTACAATGAGCAGTTCTTC.

This clone was observed a handful of times. The V and J genes are TRBV27 and TRBJ1-5; D is undetermined. Trimming shortened V by 2 bases and J by 6 bases, and 5 bases separated the two germline ends. This CDR3 has 12 amino acids. Per the germline V gene, CDR1 is MNHEY and CDR2 is SMNVEV (reference sequence). CDR3 DNA: TGTGCCAGCAGTTTAATGGGTCAGCCCCAGCATTTT. This translates into CASSLMGQPQHF.

V is TRBV11-2 and J is TRBJ1-2; D unresolved. Trimming pared 4 bases from V and 4 bases from J, leaving 10 bases between. From germline, CDR1 is SGHAT and CDR2 FQNNGV. The CDR3 loop spans 13 amino acids. CDR3 DNA: TGTGCCAGCAGCTCCCCATCTACCTATGGCTACACCTTC. It translates to CASSSPSTYGYTF.

The sample holds a few counts of this clone. This chain links TRBV9 with TRBJ2-1, with D possibly TRBD1 on 6 matching bases. CDR1 is SGDLS and CDR2 is YYNGEE in the germline V gene. V was shortened by 0 bases and J by 7 bases, with 14 bases between the two germline ends. The CDR3 consists of 15 residues. The CDR3 protein is CASSVDSGARNEQFF. DNA for the CDR3: TGTGCCAGCAGCGTAGACTCAGGGGCTAGGAATGAGCAGTTCTTC.

In its sample, this clone was seen once. V gene TRBV7-9 combines with J gene TRBJ2-7; D might be TRBD1 or TRBD2, each matching 5 bases. This CDR3 is built from 17 residues. Germline lookup yields CDR1 SEHNR and CDR2 FQNEAQ (reference sequence). The V end was cut by 5 bases, the J end by 5 bases, with 25 bases between. The CDR3 DNA is TGTGCCAGCAGCGGCCGGGACCAAGGAGTTGGAACCCACGAGCAGTACTTC. This sequence encodes CASSGRDQGVGTHEQYF.

V is TRBV28 and J is TRBJ2-7; a weak D match, TRBD1 (5 bases). The CDR3 runs to 13 residues. Germline CDR1 MDHEN, CDR2 SYDVKM. Trimming shortened V by 3 bases and J by 4 bases, and 10 bases separated the two germline ends. The CDR3 spells CASSLDKFYEQYF. In nucleotides, the CDR3 is TGTGCCAGCAGTTTGGACAAGTTTTACGAGCAGTACTTC. Using reference TRBV28 and TRBJ2-7 for the parts outside the CDR3, the full variable domain is DVKVTQSSRYLVKRTGEKVFLECVQDMDHENMFWYRQDPGLGLRLIYFSYDVKMKEKGDIPEGYSVSREKKERFSLILESASTNQTSMYLCASSLDKFYEQYFGPGTRLTVT.

The rearrangement links TRBV27 to TRBJ2-5; D is possibly TRBD1 or TRBD2 (5 bases each). This CDR3 spans 15 amino acids. CDR1 and CDR2 from the germline V gene are MNHEY and SMNVEV (reference sequence). The ends were cut back, 6 bases at V and 5 bases at J, with 19 bases in the middle. CDR3 bases: TGTGCCAGCAGCCCGAGCGGTACCTGGGGCGAGACCCAGTACTTC. Encoded protein: CASSPSGTWGETQYF.

The chain joins TRBV7-6 to TRBJ2-2, with unresolved D. The CDR3 sequence is 15 residues long. The V gene's germline CDR1 is SGHVS and CDR2 FNYEAQ. Trimming shortened V by 4 bases and J by 2 bases, and 11 bases separated the two germline ends. CDR3 coding DNA: TGTGCCAGCAGCTCCCCGTGGGGAAACACCGGGGAGCTGTTTTTT. Its translation is CASSSPWGNTGELFF.

The V gene is TRBV10-2, the J gene TRBJ1-1; weak D call: TRBD1 (5 bases). V shed 9 bases and J shed 4 bases, with 18 bases lying between them. The CDR3 length is 14 residues. The germline CDR1 and CDR2 sequences are WSHSY and SAAADI. The CDR3 region has the DNA TGCGCCAGTACAGACATCCTCGGGGCCACTGAAGCTTTCTTT. Its protein is CASTDILGATEAFF.

The J gene is TRBJ1-1, the V gene TRBV5-6; possible D gene TRBD1, 5 bases. V was shortened by 2 bases and J by 2 bases, with 7 bases between the two germline ends. This CDR3 region has 13 residues. Germline V gene lookup returns CDR1 SGHDT and CDR2 YYEEEE. This CDR3 is CASSFGTNTEAFF. The CDR3 region has the DNA TGTGCCAGCAGCTTTGGGACCAACACTGAAGCTTTCTTT. Variable domain in full (rest from reference TRBV5-6 and TRBJ1-1): DAGVTQSPTHLIKTRGQQVTLRCSPKSGHDTVSWYQQALGQGPQFIFQYYEEEERQRGNFPDRFSGHQFPNYSSELNVNALLLGDSALYLCASSFGTNTEAFFGQGTRLTVV.

V is TRBV9 and J is TRBJ2-3; TRBD2 agrees at 7 bases. The CDR3 has 15 residues. Trimming cost V 0 bases and J 1 base; bases outside gene matches: 2. Germline CDR1 is SGDLS and CDR2 is YYNGEE. CDR3 DNA sequence: TGTGCCAGCAGCGTAGTAGCGGGCCGCACAGATACGCAGTATTTT. Its protein is CASSVVAGRTDTQYF.